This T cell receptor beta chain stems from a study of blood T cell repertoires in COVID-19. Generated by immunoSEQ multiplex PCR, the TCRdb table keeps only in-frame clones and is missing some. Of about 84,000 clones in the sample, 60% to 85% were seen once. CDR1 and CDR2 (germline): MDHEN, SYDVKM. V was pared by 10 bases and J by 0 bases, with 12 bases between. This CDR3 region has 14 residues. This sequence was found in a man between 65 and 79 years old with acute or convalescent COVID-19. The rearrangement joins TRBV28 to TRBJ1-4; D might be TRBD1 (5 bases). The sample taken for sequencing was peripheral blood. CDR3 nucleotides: TGTGCCACCGATCGACAGACAACTAATGAAAAACTGTTTTTT. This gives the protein CATDRQTTNEKLFF.